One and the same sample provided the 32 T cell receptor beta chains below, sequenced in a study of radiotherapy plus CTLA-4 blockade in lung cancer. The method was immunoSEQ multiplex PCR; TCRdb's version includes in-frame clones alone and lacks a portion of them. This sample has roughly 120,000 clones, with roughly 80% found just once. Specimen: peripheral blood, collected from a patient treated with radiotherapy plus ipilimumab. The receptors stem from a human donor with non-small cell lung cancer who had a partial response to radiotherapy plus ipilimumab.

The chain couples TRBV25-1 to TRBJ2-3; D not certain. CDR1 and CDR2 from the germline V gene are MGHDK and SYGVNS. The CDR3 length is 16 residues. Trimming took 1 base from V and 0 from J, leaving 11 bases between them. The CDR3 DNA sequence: TGTGCCAGCAGTGAATTGACGACTTCTAGCACAGATACGCAGTATTTT. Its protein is CASSELTTSSTDTQYF.

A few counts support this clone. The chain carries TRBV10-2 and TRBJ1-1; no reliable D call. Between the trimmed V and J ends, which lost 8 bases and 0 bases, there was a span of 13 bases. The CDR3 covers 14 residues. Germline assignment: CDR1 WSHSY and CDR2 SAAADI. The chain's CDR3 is CASRWTGVNTEAFF. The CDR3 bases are TGCGCCAGCCGTTGGACGGGAGTGAACACTGAAGCTTTCTTT.

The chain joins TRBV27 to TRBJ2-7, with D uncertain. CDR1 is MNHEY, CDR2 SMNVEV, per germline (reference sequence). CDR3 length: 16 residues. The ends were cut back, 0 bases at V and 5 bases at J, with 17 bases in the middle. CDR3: CASSLSYSIPFDEQYF. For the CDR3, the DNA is TGTGCCAGCAGTTTATCGTATAGCATTCCTTTTGACGAGCAGTACTTC.

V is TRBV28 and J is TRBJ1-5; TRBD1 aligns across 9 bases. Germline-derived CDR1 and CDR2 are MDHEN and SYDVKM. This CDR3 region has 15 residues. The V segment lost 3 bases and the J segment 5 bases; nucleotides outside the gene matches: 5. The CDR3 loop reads CASSFRGTGYQPQHF. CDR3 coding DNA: TGTGCCAGCAGTTTCCGCGGGACAGGGTATCAGCCCCAGCATTTT.

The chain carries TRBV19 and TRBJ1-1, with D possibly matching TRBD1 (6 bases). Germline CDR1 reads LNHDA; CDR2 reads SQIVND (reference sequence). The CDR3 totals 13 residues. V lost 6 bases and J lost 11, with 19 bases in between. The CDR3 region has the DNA TGTGCCAGTAGGGAACAGGGTTCAGGGGAGGCTTTCTTT. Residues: CASREQGSGEAFF.

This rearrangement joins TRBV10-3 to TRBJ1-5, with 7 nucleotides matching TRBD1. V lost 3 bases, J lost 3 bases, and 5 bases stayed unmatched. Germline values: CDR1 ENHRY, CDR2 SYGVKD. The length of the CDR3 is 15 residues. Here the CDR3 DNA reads TGTGCCATCAGTGAAGAGGGGGCCCCCAATCAGCCCCAGCATTTT. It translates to CAISEEGAPNQPQHF.

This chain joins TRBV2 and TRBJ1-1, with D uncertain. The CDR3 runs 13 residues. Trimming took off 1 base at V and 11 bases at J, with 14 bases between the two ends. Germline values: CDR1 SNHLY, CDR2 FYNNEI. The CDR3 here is CASSEGMRRDAFF. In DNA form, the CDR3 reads TGTGCCAGCAGTGAAGGGATGAGGCGGGATGCTTTCTTT.

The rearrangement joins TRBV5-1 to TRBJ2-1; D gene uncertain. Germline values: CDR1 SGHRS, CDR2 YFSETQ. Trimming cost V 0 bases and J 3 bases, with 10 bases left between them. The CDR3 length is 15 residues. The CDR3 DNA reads TGCGCCAGCAGCTTGGACCAGGTAGGCTACAATGAGCAGTTCTTC. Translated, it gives CASSLDQVGYNEQFF. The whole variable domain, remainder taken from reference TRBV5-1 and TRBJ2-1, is KAGVTQTPRYLIKTRGQQVTLSCSPISGHRSVSWYQQTPGQGLQFLFEYFSETQRNKGNFPGRFSGRQFSNSRSEMNVSTLELGDSALYLCASSLDQVGYNEQFFGPGTRLTVL.

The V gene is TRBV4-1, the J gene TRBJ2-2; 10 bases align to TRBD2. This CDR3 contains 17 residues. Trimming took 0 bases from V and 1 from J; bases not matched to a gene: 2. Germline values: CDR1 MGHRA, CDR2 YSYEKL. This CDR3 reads CASSQDASGGNTGELFF. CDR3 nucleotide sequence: TGCGCCAGCAGCCAAGATGCTAGCGGGGGGAACACCGGGGAGCTGTTTTTT.

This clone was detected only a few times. CDR3 region: CASSSPPGVNQPQHF. In DNA form, the CDR3 reads TGTGCCAGCAGTTCCCCCCCAGGGGTCAATCAGCCCCAGCATTTT. The gene calls are TRBV28 and TRBJ1-5; a weak D match, TRBD1 (6 bases). V gave up 4 bases and J gave up 3 bases, with 13 bases separating them. From germline, CDR1 is MDHEN and CDR2 SYDVKM. This CDR3 is 15 amino acids long.

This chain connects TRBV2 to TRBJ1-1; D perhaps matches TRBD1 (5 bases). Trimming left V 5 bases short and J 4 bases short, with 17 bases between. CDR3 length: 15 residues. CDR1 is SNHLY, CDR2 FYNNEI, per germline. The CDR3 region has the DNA TGTGCCAGCAGTAAAAAAGGGGTTTGGGGCACTGAAGCTTTCTTT. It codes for CASSKKGVWGTEAFF.

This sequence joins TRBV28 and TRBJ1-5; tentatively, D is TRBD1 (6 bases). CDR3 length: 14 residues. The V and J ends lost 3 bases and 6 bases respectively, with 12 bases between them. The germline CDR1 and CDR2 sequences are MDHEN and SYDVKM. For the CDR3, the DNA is TGTGCCAGCAGTTTTCGGGGGGCTTTTCAGCCCCAGCATTTT. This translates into CASSFRGAFQPQHF.

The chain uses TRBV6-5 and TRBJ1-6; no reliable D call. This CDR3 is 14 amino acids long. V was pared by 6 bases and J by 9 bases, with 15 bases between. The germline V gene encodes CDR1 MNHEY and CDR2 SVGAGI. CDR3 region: CASSDSSGGSPLHF. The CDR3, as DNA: TGTGCCAGCAGCGATTCCAGTGGAGGTTCACCCCTCCACTTT.

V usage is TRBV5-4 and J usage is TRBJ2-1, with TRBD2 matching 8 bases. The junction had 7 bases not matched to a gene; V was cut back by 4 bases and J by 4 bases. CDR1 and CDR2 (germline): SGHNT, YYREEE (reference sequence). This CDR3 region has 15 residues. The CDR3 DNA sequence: TGTGCCAGCAGCCGGAGCGGGGGCCTATACAATGAGCAGTTCTTC. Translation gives CASSRSGGLYNEQFF. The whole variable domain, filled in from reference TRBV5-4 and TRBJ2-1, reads ETGVTQSPTHLIKTRGQQVTLRCSSQSGHNTVSWYQQALGQGPQFIFQYYREEENGRGNFPPRFSGLQFPNYSSELNVNALELDDSALYLCASSRSGGLYNEQFFGPGTRLTVL.

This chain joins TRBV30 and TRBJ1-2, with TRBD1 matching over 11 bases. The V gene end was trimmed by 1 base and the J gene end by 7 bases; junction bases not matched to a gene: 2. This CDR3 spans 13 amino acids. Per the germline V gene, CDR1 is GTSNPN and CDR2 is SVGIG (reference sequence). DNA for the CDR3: TGTGCCTGGAGTGGGGGACAGGGGGTTGGCTACACCTTC. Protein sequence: CAWSGGQGVGYTF. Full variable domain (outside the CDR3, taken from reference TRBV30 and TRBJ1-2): SQTIHQWPATLVQPVGSPLSLECTVEGTSNPNLYWYRQAAGRGLQLLFYSVGIGQISSEVPQNLSASRPQDRQFILSSKKLLLSDSGFYLCAWSGGQGVGYTFGSGTRLTVV.

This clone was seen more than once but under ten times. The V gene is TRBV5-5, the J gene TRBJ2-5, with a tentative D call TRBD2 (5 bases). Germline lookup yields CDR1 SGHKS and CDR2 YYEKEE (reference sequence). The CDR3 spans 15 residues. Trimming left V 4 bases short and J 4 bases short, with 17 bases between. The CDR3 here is CASSLRTLNGETQYF. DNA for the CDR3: TGTGCCAGCAGCCTGAGGACTCTGAACGGAGAGACCCAGTACTTC.

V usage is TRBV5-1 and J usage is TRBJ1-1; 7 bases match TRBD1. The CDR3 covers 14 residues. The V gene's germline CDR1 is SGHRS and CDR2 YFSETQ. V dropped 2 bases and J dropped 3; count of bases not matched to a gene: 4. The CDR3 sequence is CASSLRQGYTEAFF. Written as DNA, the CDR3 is TGCGCCAGCAGCTTACGACAGGGATACACTGAAGCTTTCTTT.

CDR3 in amino acids: CASIRQAVEAFF. The CDR3 region has the DNA TGTGCCAGCATTCGACAGGCGGTTGAAGCTTTCTTT. The chain recombines TRBV6-5 with TRBJ1-1; D might be TRBD1 (6 bases). Germline CDR1 is MNHEY and CDR2 is SVGAGI. This CDR3 is built from 12 residues. The ends were cut back, 7 bases at V and 7 bases at J, with 13 bases in the middle.

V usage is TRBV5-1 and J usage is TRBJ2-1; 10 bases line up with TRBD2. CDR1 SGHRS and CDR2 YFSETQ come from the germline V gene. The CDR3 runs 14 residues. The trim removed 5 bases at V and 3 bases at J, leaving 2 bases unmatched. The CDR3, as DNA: TGCGCCAGCAGAGGGACTAGCGTCTACAATGAGCAGTTCTTC. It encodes CASRGTSVYNEQFF.

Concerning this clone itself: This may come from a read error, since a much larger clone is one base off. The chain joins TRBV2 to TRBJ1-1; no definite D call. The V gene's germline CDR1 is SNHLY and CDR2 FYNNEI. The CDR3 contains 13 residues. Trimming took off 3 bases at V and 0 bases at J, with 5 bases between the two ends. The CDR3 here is CASSEEMNTEAFF. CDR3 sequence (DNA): TGTGCCAGCAGTGAGGAGATGAACACTGAAGCTTTCTTT.

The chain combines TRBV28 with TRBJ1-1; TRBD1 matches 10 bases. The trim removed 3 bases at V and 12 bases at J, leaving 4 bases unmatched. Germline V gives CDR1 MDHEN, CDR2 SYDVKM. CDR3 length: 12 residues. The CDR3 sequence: CASSFGQGGTFF. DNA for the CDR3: TGTGCCAGCAGTTTCGGACAGGGGGGAACTTTCTTT. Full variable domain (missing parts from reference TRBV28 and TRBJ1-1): DVKVTQSSRYLVKRTGEKVFLECVQDMDHENMFWYRQDPGLGLRLIYFSYDVKMKEKGDIPEGYSVSREKKERFSLILESASTNQTSMYLCASSFGQGGTFFGQGTRLTVV.

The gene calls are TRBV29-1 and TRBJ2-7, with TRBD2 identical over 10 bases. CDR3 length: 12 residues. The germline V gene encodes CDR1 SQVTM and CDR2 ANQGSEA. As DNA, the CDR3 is TGCAGTGTAACTAGCGGGGTCTACGAGCAGTACTTC. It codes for CSVTSGVYEQYF.

The CDR3 DNA follows: TGTGCCAGCGCCCCGCACATGGGCTGGAACACTGAAGCTTTCTTT. Its protein is CASAPHMGWNTEAFF. V and J are TRBV28 and TRBJ1-1, with D unclear. Germline-derived CDR1 and CDR2 are MDHEN and SYDVKM. The V and J ends lost 8 bases and 1 base respectively, with 17 bases between them. The CDR3 runs 15 residues.

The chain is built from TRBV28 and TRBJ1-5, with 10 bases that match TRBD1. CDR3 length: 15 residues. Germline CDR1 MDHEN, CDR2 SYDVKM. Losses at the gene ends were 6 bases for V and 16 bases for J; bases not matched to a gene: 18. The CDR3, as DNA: TGTGCCAGCAGGCCGACAGGGGGCGAGCGGGACGTTTATCATTTT. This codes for CASRPTGGERDVYHF.

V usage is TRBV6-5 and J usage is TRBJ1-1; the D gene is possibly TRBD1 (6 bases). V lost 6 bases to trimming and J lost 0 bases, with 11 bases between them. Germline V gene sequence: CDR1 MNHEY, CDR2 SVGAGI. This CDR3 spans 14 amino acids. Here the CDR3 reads CASSFGTMNTEAFF. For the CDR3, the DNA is TGTGCCAGCAGCTTCGGGACAATGAACACTGAAGCTTTCTTT.

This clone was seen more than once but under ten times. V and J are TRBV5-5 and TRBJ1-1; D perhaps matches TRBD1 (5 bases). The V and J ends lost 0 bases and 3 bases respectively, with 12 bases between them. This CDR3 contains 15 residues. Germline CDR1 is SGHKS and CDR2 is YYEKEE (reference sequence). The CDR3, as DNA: TGTGCCAGCAGCTTGGGGTGGGGCAAGGACACTGAAGCTTTCTTT. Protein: CASSLGWGKDTEAFF.

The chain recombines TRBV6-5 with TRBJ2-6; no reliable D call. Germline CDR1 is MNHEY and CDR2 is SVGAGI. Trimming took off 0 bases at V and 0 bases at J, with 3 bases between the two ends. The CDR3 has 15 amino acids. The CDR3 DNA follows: TGTGCCAGCAGTTACTCCGGCTCTGGGGCCAACGTCCTGACTTTC. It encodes CASSYSGSGANVLTF.

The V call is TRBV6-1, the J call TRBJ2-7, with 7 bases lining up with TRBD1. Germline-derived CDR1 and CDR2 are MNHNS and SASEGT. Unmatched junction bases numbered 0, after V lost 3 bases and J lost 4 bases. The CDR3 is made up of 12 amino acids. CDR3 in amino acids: CASSEDRYEQYV. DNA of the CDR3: TGTGCCAGCAGTGAGGACAGGTACGAGCAGTACGTC.

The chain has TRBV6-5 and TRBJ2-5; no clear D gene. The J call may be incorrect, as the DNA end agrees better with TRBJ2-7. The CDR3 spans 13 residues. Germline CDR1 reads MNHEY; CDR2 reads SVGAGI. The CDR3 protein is CASSYSSAYEQYF. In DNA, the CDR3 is TGTGCCAGCAGTTACAGTAGTGCGTACGAGCAGTACTTC.

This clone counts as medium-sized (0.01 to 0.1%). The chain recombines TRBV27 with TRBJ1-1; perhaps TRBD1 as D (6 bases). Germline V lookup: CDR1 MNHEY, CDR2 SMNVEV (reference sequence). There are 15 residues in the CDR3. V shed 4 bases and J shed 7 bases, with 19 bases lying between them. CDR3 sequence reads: CASSSPTRGWGEAFF. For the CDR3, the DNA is TGTGCCAGCAGTTCCCCTACCAGGGGCTGGGGTGAAGCTTTCTTT.

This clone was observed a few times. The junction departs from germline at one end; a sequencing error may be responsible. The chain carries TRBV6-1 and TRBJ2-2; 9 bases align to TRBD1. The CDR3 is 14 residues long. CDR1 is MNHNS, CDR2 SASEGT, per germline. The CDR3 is CASSEDRGHPGAVF. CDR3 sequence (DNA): TGTGCCAGCAGCGAGGACAGGGGCCATCCGGGAGCTGTTTTT.

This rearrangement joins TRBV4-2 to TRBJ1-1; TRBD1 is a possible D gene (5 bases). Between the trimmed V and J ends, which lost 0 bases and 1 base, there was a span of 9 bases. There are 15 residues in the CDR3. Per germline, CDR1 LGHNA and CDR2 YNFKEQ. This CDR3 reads CASSQDWQGNTEAFF. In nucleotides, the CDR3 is TGTGCCAGCAGCCAAGATTGGCAGGGGAACACTGAAGCTTTCTTT.